This TCR beta chain was recovered during a study of blood T cells in healthy people across ages. It was with a sample-barcoded 5' primer and a J-beta primer mix that a second PCR of roughly 7 to 12 cycles was run. TCRdb analysed the 5' RACE reads with MiXCR anew, one entry per CDR3 protein. The sample holds some 1,500,000 distinct CDR3 sequences, 35% to 45% seen once. CDR1 and CDR2 from the germline V gene are SQVTM and ANQGSEA. The CDR3 has 15 amino acids. Worth noting for this clonotype: No antigen is known for it.

Whole-study results and caveats: Donor CMV infection status was unknown, possibly confounding age-related changes in expanded clonotypes.

This sequence joins TRBV29-1 and TRBJ2-1, with 11 bases aligning to TRBD2. The tail of the sequence fits TRBJ2-7 better, so the J call may be wrong. This clonotype was obtained from a woman aged 18-29 years in good health. The source material was blood. CDR3 nucleotide sequence: TGCAGCGTTGAGACTAGCGGGGATACCTACAATGAGCAGTACTTC. Its translation is CSVETSGDTYNEQYF.